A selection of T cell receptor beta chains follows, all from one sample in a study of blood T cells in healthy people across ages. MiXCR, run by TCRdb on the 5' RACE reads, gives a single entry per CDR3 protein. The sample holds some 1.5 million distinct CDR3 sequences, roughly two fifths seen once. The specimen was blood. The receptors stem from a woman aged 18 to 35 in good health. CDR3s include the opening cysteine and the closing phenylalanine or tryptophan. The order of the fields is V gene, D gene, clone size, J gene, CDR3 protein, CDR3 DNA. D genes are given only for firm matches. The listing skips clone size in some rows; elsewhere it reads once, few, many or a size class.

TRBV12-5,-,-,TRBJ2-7,CASGLAGRVRYEQYF,TGTGCTAGTGGTTTGGCCGGCCGGGTCCGCTACGAGCAGTACTTC
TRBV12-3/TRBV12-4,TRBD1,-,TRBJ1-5,CASSPMDRGVWPQHF,TGTGCCAGCAGTCCGATGGACAGGGGGGTCTGGCCCCAGCATTTT
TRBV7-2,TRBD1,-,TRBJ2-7,CASSSTWDRVASYEQYF,TGTGCCAGCAGCTCTACCTGGGACAGGGTGGCTTCCTACGAGCAGTACTTC
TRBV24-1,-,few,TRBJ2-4,CATSDPRDIRNIQYF,TGTGCCACCAGTGATCCCCGGGACATACGAAACATTCAGTACTTC
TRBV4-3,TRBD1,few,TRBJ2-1,CASSQDWGTGNEQFF,TGCGCCAGCAGCCAAGATTGGGGGACAGGCAATGAGCAGTTCTTC
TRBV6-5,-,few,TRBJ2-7,CASRLRGGSSSYEQYF,TGTGCCAGCAGATTACGTGGGGGTTCCAGCTCCTACGAGCAGTACTTC
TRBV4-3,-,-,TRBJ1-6,CASSQDRGFNSPPHF,TGCGCCAGCAGCCAAGATCGGGGTTTTAATTCACCCCCCCACTTT
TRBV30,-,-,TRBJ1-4,CAWTRGTNEKLFF,TGTGCCTGGACCCGGGGGACTAACGAAAAACTGTTTTTT
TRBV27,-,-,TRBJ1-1,CASSWDGGNTEAFF,TGTGCCAGCAGTTGGGACGGAGGGAACACTGAAGCTTTCTTT
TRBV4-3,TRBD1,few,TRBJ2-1,CASSQGAGQGAGEQFF,TGCGCCAGCAGCCAAGGTGCTGGACAGGGGGCGGGGGAGCAGTTCTTC
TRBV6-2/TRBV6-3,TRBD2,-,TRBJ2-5,CASSQREAWQETQYF,TGTGCCAGCAGCCAGCGGGAGGCTTGGCAAGAGACCCAGTACTTC
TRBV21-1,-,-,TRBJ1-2,CASSKSGYGYTF,TGTGCCAGCAGCAAATCTGGCTATGGCTACACCTTC
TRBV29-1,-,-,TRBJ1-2,CSVATPCGYTF,TGCAGCGTTGCAACTCCCTGTGGCTACACCTTC
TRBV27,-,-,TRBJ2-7,CASSVGSAYEQYF,TGTGCCAGCAGTGTAGGCAGCGCCTACGAGCAGTACTTC
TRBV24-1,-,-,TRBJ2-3,CATSDPPPGTDTQYF,TGTGCCACCAGTGATCCCCCGCCCGGCACAGATACGCAGTATTTT
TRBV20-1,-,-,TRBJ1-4,CSATWTDGNEKLFF,TGCAGTGCAACTTGGACCGACGGGAATGAAAAACTGTTTTTT
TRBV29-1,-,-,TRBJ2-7,CSVVTGIRNEQYF,TGCAGCGTTGTTACAGGGATTAGAAATGAGCAGTACTTC
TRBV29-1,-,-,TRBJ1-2,CSAHPGGMGYTF,TGCAGCGCCCATCCCGGGGGTATGGGCTACACCTTC
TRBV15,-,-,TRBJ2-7,CATSRDPGRTYEQYF,TGTGCCACCAGCAGAGATCCGGGACGGACCTACGAGCAGTACTTC
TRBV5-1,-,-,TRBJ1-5,CASNLEGNQPQHF,TGCGCCAGCAACTTGGAGGGCAATCAGCCCCAGCATTTT
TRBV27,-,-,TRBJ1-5,CANRRVCQPQHF,TGTGCCAACCGGAGGGTTTGCCAGCCCCAGCATTTT
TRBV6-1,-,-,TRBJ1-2,CASSEEWPINYGYTF,TGTGCCAGCAGTGAGGAATGGCCGATCAACTATGGCTACACCTTC
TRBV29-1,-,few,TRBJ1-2,CSVILDGNYGYTF,TGCAGCGTTATCTTGGACGGAAACTATGGCTACACCTTC
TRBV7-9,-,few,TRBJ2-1,CASSPGDNYNEQFF,TGTGCCAGCAGCCCAGGGGACAACTACAATGAGCAGTTCTTC
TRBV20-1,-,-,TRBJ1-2,CSAFHRAGYTF,TGCAGTGCTTTTCACAGGGCTGGCTACACCTTC
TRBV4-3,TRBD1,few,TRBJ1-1,CASSQARGLQGIITEAFF,TGCGCCAGCAGCCAAGCTCGAGGGCTACAGGGGATAATCACTGAAGCTTTCTTT
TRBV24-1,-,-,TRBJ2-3,CATRDNPSTDTQYF,TGTGCCACCAGGGACAATCCTAGCACAGATACGCAGTATTTT
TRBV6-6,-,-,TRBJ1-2,CASSSLQGYEYGYTF,TGTGCCAGCAGTTCCTTACAGGGTTACGAGTATGGCTACACCTTC
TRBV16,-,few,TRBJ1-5,CASSWERYGNQPQHF,TGTGCCAGCAGCTGGGAGCGGTACGGCAATCAGCCCCAGCATTTT
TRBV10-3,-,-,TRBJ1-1,CAIRTGNTEAFF,TGTGCCATCAGAACAGGGAACACTGAAGCTTTCTTT
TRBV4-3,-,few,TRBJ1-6,CASREGPSSYNSPLHF,TGCGCCAGCAGGGAGGGCCCTAGCTCCTATAATTCACCCCTCCACTTT
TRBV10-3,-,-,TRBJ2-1,CATGPNSYNEQFF,TGTGCCACCGGACCCAACTCCTACAATGAGCAGTTCTTC
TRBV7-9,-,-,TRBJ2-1,CASSLDDRRLPNNEQFF,TGTGCCAGCAGCTTAGACGACAGGAGGCTCCCAAACAATGAGCAGTTCTTC
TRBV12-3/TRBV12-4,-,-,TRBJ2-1,CASRPGNNEQFF,TGTGCCAGCAGACCAGGGAACAATGAGCAGTTCTTC
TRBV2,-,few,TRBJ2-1,CASRREADEQFF,TGTGCCAGCCGGAGGGAGGCGGATGAGCAGTTCTTC
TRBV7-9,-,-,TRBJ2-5,CASSLEGTPVMEQYF,TGTGCCAGCAGCTTAGAAGGGACACCTGTTATGGAGCAGTACTTC
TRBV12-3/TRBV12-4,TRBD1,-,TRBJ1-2,CAITTGDYGYTF,TGTGCCATAACTACAGGGGACTATGGCTACACCTTC
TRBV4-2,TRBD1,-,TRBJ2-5,CASSQDLGGTGSNEQYF,TGTGCCAGCAGCCAAGATCTAGGCGGGACAGGGTCCAATGAGCAGTACTTC
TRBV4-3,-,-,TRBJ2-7,CASSQVLGVSYEQYF,TGCGCCAGCAGCCAAGTTCTGGGGGTCTCCTACGAGCAGTACTTC
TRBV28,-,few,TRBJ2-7,CASSKSGTPYEQYF,TGTGCCAGCAGTAAATCCGGGACCCCCTACGAGCAGTACTTC
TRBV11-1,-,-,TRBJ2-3,CASRTGLNTDTQYF,TGTGCCAGCAGAACGGGACTGAACACAGATACGCAGTATTTT
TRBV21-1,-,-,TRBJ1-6,CASSKDTTGEPGAPLHF,TGTGCCAGCAGCAAAGATACGACAGGGGAACCAGGGGCGCCCCTCCACTTT
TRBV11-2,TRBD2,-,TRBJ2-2,CASSEYLLVGGGGTGELFF,TGTGCCAGCAGCGAATACCTCTTAGTTGGTGGGGGGGGGACCGGGGAGCTGTTTTTT
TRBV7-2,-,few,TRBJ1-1,CASSPRQVLSPEAFF,TGTGCCAGCAGCCCTCGACAGGTCCTTTCCCCTGAAGCTTTCTTT
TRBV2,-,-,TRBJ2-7,CASSVRGNSYEQYF,TGTGCCAGCAGTGTCAGGGGAAACTCCTACGAGCAGTACTTC
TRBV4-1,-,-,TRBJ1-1,CASSQEYNRARTEAFF,TGCGCCAGCAGCCAAGAGTATAACAGGGCTCGCACTGAAGCTTTCTTT
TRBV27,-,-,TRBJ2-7,CASSSPEKGRTYEQYF,TGTGCCAGCAGTTCCCCCGAGAAGGGGAGGACCTACGAGCAGTACTTC
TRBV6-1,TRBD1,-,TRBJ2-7,CASILQGQARSYERYF,TGTGCCAGCATCCTTCAAGGACAGGCCAGATCCTACGAGCGGTACTTC
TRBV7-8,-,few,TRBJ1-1,CASSQRQTSDTEAFF,TGTGCCAGCAGCCAGAGACAGACCTCGGACACTGAAGCTTTCTTT
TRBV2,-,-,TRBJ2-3,CASSGVRRAGTDTQYF,TGTGCCAGCAGTGGGGTACGCAGGGCTGGCACAGATACGCAGTATTTT
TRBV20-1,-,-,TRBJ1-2,CSARASGGHGYTF,TGCAGTGCTAGAGCATCGGGGGGCCATGGCTACACCTTC
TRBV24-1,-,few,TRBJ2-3,CATSEGPRSTDTQYF,TGTGCCACCAGTGAAGGGCCAAGGAGCACAGATACGCAGTATTTT